This T cell receptor beta chain was identified in a study of T cells in Graves' hyperthyroidism and ophthalmopathy. Study outcomes and limitations: Most thyroid clonotypes expanded above 0.001 appeared in blood too. Ophthalmopathy got predicted by the model a median roughly 6.1 months before its onset.

Using RNA transcripts as the source, TCR beta CDR3 regions were amplified. TCR CDR3 underwent first-round RT-PCR with the HTBI primer set. MiXCR, applied by TCRdb to the multiplex PCR reads, yields one record per CDR3 protein. The data contain hundreds of thousands of distinct CDR3 sequences, about 12% of them singletons. Hyperthyroidism in the patients, aged 18 to 65, was newly diagnosed and under 2 months in duration. Any patient presenting with uncontrolled infection, other autoimmune disease, pregnancy or lactation was left out. This CDR3 contains 16 residues. Germline-derived CDR1 and CDR2 are SGHRS and YFSETQ. Unmatched junction bases numbered 10, after V lost 0 bases and J lost 9 bases. The sample holds many counts of this clonotype. Its antigen is as yet unknown.

This chain connects TRBV5-1 to TRBJ2-1, with 9 bases fitting TRBD1. This TCR derives from a woman under 30 with Graves' hyperthyroidism. Sequencing was performed on blood. In DNA form, the CDR3 reads TGCGCCAGCAGCTTGGGACATGGGACAGGGTCTGGTGAGCAGTTCTTC. Translating gives CASSLGHGTGSGEQFF.